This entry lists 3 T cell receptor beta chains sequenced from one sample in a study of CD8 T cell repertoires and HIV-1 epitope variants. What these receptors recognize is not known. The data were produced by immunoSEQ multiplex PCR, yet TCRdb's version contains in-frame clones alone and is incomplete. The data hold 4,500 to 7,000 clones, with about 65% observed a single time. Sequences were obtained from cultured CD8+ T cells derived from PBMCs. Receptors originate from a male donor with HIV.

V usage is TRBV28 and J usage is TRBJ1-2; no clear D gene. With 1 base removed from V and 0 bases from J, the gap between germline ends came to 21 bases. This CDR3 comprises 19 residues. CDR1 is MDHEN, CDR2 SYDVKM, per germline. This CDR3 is CASSLFALSPQSPNYGYTF. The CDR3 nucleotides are TGTGCCAGCAGTTTATTCGCCCTTAGCCCACAGTCTCCTAACTATGGCTACACCTTC.

The CDR3 protein is CASSAYSGGPDNEQFF. CDR3 coding DNA: TGCGCCAGCAGCGCCTACTCGGGGGGGCCCGACAATGAGCAGTTCTTC. The chain carries TRBV4-3 and TRBJ2-1, with TRBD2 identical over 8 bases. Looked up from germline, CDR1 is LGHNA and CDR2 is YSLEER. The CDR3 has 16 residues. Losses at the gene ends were 5 bases for V and 5 bases for J; bases not matched to a gene: 11.

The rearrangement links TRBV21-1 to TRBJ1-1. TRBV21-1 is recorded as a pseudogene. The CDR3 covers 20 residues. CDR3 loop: CASSKGPYWGAISPNTEAFF. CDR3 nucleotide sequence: TGTGCCAGCAGCAAAGGCCCCTATTGGGGGGCTATCTCCCCGAACACTGAAGCTTTCTTT.